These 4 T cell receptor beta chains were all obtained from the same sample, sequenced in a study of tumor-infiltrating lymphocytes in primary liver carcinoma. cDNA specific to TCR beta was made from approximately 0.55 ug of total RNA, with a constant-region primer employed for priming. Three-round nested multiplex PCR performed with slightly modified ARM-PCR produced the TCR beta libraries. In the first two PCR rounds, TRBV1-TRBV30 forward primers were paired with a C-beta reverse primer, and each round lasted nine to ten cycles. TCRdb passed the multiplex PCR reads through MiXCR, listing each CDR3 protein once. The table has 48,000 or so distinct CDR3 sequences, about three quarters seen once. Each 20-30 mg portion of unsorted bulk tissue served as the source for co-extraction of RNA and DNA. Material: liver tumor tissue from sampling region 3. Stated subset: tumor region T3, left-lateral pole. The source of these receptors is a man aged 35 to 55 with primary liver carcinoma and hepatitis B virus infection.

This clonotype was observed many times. In nucleotides, the CDR3 is TGTGCCAGCAGCCAAGTAGCGGGAGAGGTAGATGAGCAGTTCTTC. As protein: CASSQVAGEVDEQFF. The chain links TRBV16 to TRBJ2-1; 9 bases fit TRBD2. This CDR3 region has 15 residues. V lost 2 bases to trimming and J lost 8 bases; unmatched junction nucleotides: 7. Germline loops: CDR1 KGHSY, CDR2 FQNENV. Full variable domain (rest looked up from reference TRBV16 and TRBJ2-1): GEEVAQTPKHLVRGEGQKAKLYCAPIKGHSYVFWYQQVLKNEFKFLISFQNENVFDETGMPKERFSAKCLPNSPCSLEIQATKLEDSAVYFCASSQVAGEVDEQFFGPGTRLTVL.

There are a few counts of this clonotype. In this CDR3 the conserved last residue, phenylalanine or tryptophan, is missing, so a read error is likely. The CDR3 is CASSRGTVETQYS. For the CDR3, the DNA is TGTGCCAGCAGCAGAGGGACTGTAGAGACCCAGTACTCC. The chain uses TRBV11-3 and TRBJ2-5; tentatively, D is TRBD2 (6 bases). V lost 5 bases to trimming and J lost 4 bases, with 11 bases between them. Germline CDR1 SGHNT, CDR2 YENEEA. The CDR3 runs to 13 residues.

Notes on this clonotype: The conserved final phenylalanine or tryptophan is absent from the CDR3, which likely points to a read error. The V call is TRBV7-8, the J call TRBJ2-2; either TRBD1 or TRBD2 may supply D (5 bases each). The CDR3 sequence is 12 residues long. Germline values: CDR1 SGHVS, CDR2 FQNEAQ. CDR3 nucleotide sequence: TGTGCCAGCAACTTTAGAGTGGGGGAACTGTTTTCT. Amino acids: CASNFRVGELFS.

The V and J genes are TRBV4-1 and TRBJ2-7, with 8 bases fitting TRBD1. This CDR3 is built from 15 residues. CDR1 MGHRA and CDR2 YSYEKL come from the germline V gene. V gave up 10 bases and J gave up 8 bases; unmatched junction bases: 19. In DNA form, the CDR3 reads TGCGCCATTAGCCAAGATTACAGGGGGATATACAAGCAGTACTTC. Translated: CAISQDYRGIYKQYF.